The 26 T cell receptor beta chains presented below share a single source sample, sequenced in a study of T cells in localized non-small cell lung cancer. This table comes from immunoSEQ multiplex PCR, and its TCRdb copy is limited to in-frame clones, with some not included. The sample includes about 77,000 clones, approximately 90% of them seen just once. Sequencing used peripheral blood, obtained before any cancer treatment. The receptors here all came from a woman aged 40-69 years with stage I squamous cell lung carcinoma.

This clone turned up a few times. This chain joins TRBV6-5 and TRBJ1-6, with D uncertain. The CDR3 has 14 amino acids. In germline, CDR1 is MNHEY, CDR2 SVGAGI. Trimming shortened V by 2 bases and J by 6 bases, and 8 bases separated the two germline ends. In DNA, the CDR3 is TGTGCCAGCAGTTACACGAGGATTAATTCACCCCTCCACTTT. The encoded protein is CASSYTRINSPLHF.

This clone was observed a single time. V gene TRBV11-2 combines with J gene TRBJ2-3; 7 bases map to TRBD2. This CDR3 contains 15 residues. The junction had 6 bases not matched to a gene; V was cut back by 3 bases and J by 3 bases. The germline CDR1 and CDR2 sequences are SGHAT and FQNNGV. The CDR3 coding sequence is TGTGCCAGCAGCTTCCAACTAGCGTTAACAGATACGCAGTATTTT. Its protein product is CASSFQLALTDTQYF.

V usage is TRBV6-4 and J usage is TRBJ2-1; D is possibly TRBD1 (5 bases). V lost 2 bases to trimming and J lost 4 bases, with 6 bases between them. Germline assignment: CDR1 MRHNA and CDR2 SNTAGT. This CDR3 is built from 13 residues. As DNA, the CDR3 is TGTGCCAGCAGTGACGGGGCGTACAATGAGCAGTTCTTC. It is translated as CASSDGAYNEQFF.

This sequence joins TRBV27 and TRBJ2-7; D is uncertain. Trimming removed 4 bases from V and 0 bases from J, with 19 bases in between. Germline loops: CDR1 MNHEY, CDR2 SMNVEV (reference sequence). This CDR3 spans 17 amino acids. The CDR3 loop reads CASSSYQTRLTSYEQYF. For the CDR3, the DNA is TGTGCCAGCAGTTCCTACCAGACCCGATTGACCTCCTACGAGCAGTACTTC.

This clone was seen only a few times. CDR3 in amino acids: CASSPRGVGTDTQYF. The CDR3 bases are TGTGCCAGCAGCCCGCGGGGGGTGGGGACAGATACGCAGTATTTT. This sequence joins TRBV13 and TRBJ2-3, with 8 bases that match TRBD2. CDR3 length: 15 residues. CDR1 PRHDT and CDR2 FYEKMQ come from the germline V gene (reference sequence). The ends lost 5 bases at V and 3 bases at J; junction bases unmatched: 7. Combining the CDR3 with reference TRBV13 and TRBJ2-3 gives the whole variable domain AAGVIQSPRHLIKEKRETATLKCYPIPRHDTVYWYQQGPGQDPQFLISFYEKMQSDKGSIPDRFSAQQFSDYHSELNMSSLELGDSALYFCASSPRGVGTDTQYFGPGTRLTVL.

This chain uses TRBV2 with TRBJ2-3; the match to TRBD1 covers 7 bases. V lost 6 bases and J lost 1; bases outside the gene matches: 1. Germline V gene sequence: CDR1 SNHLY, CDR2 FYNNEI. The CDR3 spans 13 residues. CDR3 region: CASRGTGTDTQYF. CDR3 nucleotide sequence: TGTGCCAGCAGGGGGACAGGCACAGATACGCAGTATTTT. Drawing the rest from reference TRBV2 and TRBJ2-3, the complete variable domain is EPEVTQTPSHQVTQMGQEVILRCVPISNHLYFYWYRQILGQKVEFLVSFYNNEISEKSEIFDDQFSVERPDGSNFTLKIRSTKLEDSAMYFCASRGTGTDTQYFGPGTRLTVL.

This rearrangement joins TRBV5-4 to TRBJ2-1; D not resolved. The V gene lost 6 bases and the J gene lost 4 bases, with 11 bases spanning the gap. The germline gives CDR1 SGHNT, CDR2 YYREEE (reference sequence). There are 13 residues in the CDR3. CDR3 amino acids: CASKNTTYNEQFF. The CDR3 nucleotides are TGTGCCAGCAAGAATACCACGTACAATGAGCAGTTCTTC.

V and J are TRBV30 and TRBJ1-5; tentatively, D is TRBD1 (6 bases). In germline, CDR1 is GTSNPN, CDR2 SVGIG (reference sequence). V lost 3 bases to trimming and J lost 0 bases, with 9 bases between them. CDR3 length: 14 residues. CDR3 sequence reads: CAWSQGLSNQPQHF. Written as DNA, the CDR3 is TGTGCCTGGAGCCAGGGGCTTAGCAATCAGCCCCAGCATTTT. The full variable domain, its missing parts supplied by reference TRBV30 and TRBJ1-5, is SQTIHQWPATLVQPVGSPLSLECTVEGTSNPNLYWYRQAAGRGLQLLFYSVGIGQISSEVPQNLSASRPQDRQFILSSKKLLLSDSGFYLCAWSQGLSNQPQHFGDGTRLSIL.

This rearrangement joins TRBV4-1 to TRBJ1-5; D is undetermined. CDR1 MGHRA and CDR2 YSYEKL come from the germline V gene. The germline V and J ends were trimmed by 0 bases and 0 bases, with 18 bases remaining between them. This CDR3 has 19 residues. The CDR3 spells CASSQDAEPEFHSNQPQHF. CDR3 sequence (DNA): TGCGCCAGCAGCCAAGATGCTGAGCCCGAGTTCCATAGCAATCAGCCCCAGCATTTT.

The rearrangement links TRBV30 to TRBJ1-1; tentative D call: TRBD1 (6 bases). V was cut by 4 bases and J by 4 bases, with 16 bases left in between. Germline lookup yields CDR1 GTSNPN and CDR2 SVGIG (reference sequence). The CDR3 sequence is 14 residues long. CDR3 bases: TGTGCCTGGAACGGAGCGAACAGGGCCACTGAAGCTTTCTTT. The encoded protein is CAWNGANRATEAFF.

The chain uses TRBV9 and TRBJ2-3, with 10 positions matching TRBD1. Germline CDR1 reads SGDLS; CDR2 reads YYNGEE. With 3 bases clipped from V and 5 bases from J, the junction kept 9 bases outside the gene matches. CDR3 size: 16 residues. The DNA of the CDR3 is TGTGCCAGCAGCGCTGACCGGGACAGGGGTTTAGATACGCAGTATTTT. As protein: CASSADRDRGLDTQYF. Complete variable domain (other parts from reference TRBV9 and TRBJ2-3): DSGVTQTPKHLITATGQRVTLRCSPRSGDLSVYWYQQSLDQGLQFLIQYYNGEERAKGNILERFSAQQFPDLHSELNLSSLELGDSALYFCASSADRDRGLDTQYFGPGTRLTVL.

In this sample, this clone turned up a few times. This chain joins TRBV7-9 and TRBJ1-6; a weak D match, TRBD1 (5 bases). The CDR3 extends over 19 amino acids. Between the trimmed V and J ends, which lost 1 base and 0 bases, there was a span of 16 bases. Germline V gives CDR1 SEHNR, CDR2 FQNEAQ (reference sequence). The CDR3 DNA reads TGTGCCAGCAGCTTAGACCCCCGTCGGGGGGGCTCCTATAATTCACCCCTCCACTTT. Translated: CASSLDPRRGGSYNSPLHF.

This chain connects TRBV6-5 to TRBJ2-1, with TRBD1 matching 8 bases. The germline CDR1 and CDR2 sequences are MNHEY and SVGAGI. V shed 2 bases, J shed 7 bases, and the junction held 7 bases outside the gene matches. This CDR3 has 15 residues. This chain's CDR3 is CASSYRQGARNEQFF. The CDR3 DNA reads as TGTGCCAGCAGTTACCGGCAGGGGGCTCGGAATGAGCAGTTCTTC.

The chain carries TRBV9 and TRBJ1-3, with TRBD1 matching over 8 bases. Germline CDR1 and CDR2: SGDLS and YYNGEE. V lost 0 bases to trimming and J lost 2 bases; unmatched junction nucleotides: 13. This CDR3 has 19 amino acids. Here the CDR3 reads CASSVDRDRIGLTGNTIYF. The CDR3 DNA reads TGTGCCAGCAGCGTAGATCGGGACAGGATAGGTTTAACTGGAAACACCATATATTTT.

The chain joins TRBV12-2 to TRBJ1-1. TRBV12-2 is a pseudogene. The CDR3 sequence is 15 residues long. CDR3 sequence reads: CASRLRLARRTEAFF. The DNA for the CDR3 is TGTGCAAGTCGCTTACGTCTCGCCCGGAGGACTGAAGCTTTCTTT.

The V and J genes are TRBV10-3 and TRBJ2-3; D is ambiguous. V lost 2 bases and J 2 bases, leaving 2 bases between the germline ends. CDR1 and CDR2 from the germline V gene are ENHRY and SYGVKD. The length of the CDR3 is 12 residues. In nucleotides, the CDR3 is TGTGCCATCAGTGAGGCCACAGATACGCAGTATTTT. It is translated as CAISEATDTQYF.

The chain carries TRBV7-9 and TRBJ2-7; possibly TRBD1 for D (5 bases). Germline CDR1 reads SEHNR; CDR2 reads FQNEAQ (reference sequence). Trimming took 5 bases from V and 7 from J, leaving 12 bases between them. The length of the CDR3 is 12 residues. CDR3 residues: CASSPSGWEQYF. The CDR3, as DNA: TGTGCCAGCAGCCCATCAGGGTGGGAGCAGTACTTC.

The V and J genes are TRBV6-1 and TRBJ2-3; D is undetermined. The germline V gene has CDR1 MNHNS and CDR2 SASEGT. The CDR3 is 14 residues long. Trimming stripped 0 bases from V and 2 bases from J, with 6 bases between. The CDR3 loop reads CASSEAGYTDTQYF. Here the CDR3 DNA reads TGTGCCAGCAGTGAAGCAGGGTACACAGATACGCAGTATTTT.

The V gene is TRBV7-8, the J gene TRBJ2-7; perhaps TRBD2 as D (7 bases). The CDR3 sequence is 14 residues long. V lost 5 bases and J lost 6, with 17 bases in between. Germline V CDR1 and CDR2: SGHVS, FQNEAQ. Here the CDR3 reads CASSPLGGGVEQYF. The CDR3 nucleotides are TGTGCCAGCAGCCCCTTAGGGGGAGGGGTCGAGCAGTACTTC.

This chain joins TRBV7-9 and TRBJ1-1, with 8 bases matching TRBD1. Germline V gene sequence: CDR1 SEHNR, CDR2 FQNEAQ (reference sequence). The CDR3 has 13 amino acids. With V trimmed by 5 bases and J by 4 bases, 3 bases remained unmatched. The chain's CDR3 is CASSTGQGTEAFF. In DNA, the CDR3 is TGTGCCAGCAGCACCGGACAGGGCACTGAAGCTTTCTTT. The whole variable domain, remainder taken from reference TRBV7-9 and TRBJ1-1, is DTGVSQNPRHKITKRGQNVTFRCDPISEHNRLYWYRQTLGQGPEFLTYFQNEAQLEKSRLLSDRFSAERPKGSFSTLEIQRTEQGDSAMYLCASSTGQGTEAFFGQGTRLTVV.

The J gene is TRBJ1-2, the V gene TRBV28; D gene uncertain. CDR1 is MDHEN, CDR2 SYDVKM, per germline. Trimming pared 8 bases from V and 1 base from J, leaving 23 bases between. This CDR3 region has 17 residues. The CDR3 sequence is CASLTSQGRLDNYGYTF. The CDR3 DNA reads as TGTGCCAGCCTTACTTCCCAAGGAAGGCTCGATAACTATGGCTACACCTTC.

This chain joins TRBV19 and TRBJ2-5, with D unresolved. The CDR3 runs 11 residues. V was trimmed by 4 bases and J by 4 bases, leaving 4 bases between them. CDR1 is LNHDA, CDR2 SQIVND, per germline (reference sequence). The CDR3 region has the DNA TGTGCCAGTAGTACTCTAGAGACCCAGTACTTC. Amino acid sequence: CASSTLETQYF.

The chain combines TRBV7-2 with TRBJ1-1; D is undetermined. CDR3 size: 14 residues. The ends were cut back, 1 base at V and 3 bases at J, with 9 bases in the middle. Germline V gene sequence: CDR1 SGHTA, CDR2 FQGNSA. The CDR3 DNA follows: TGTGCCAGCAGCTTAGGGCTTATAGACACTGAAGCTTTCTTT. It is translated as CASSLGLIDTEAFF.

V gene TRBV6-5 combines with J gene TRBJ1-2; D is ambiguous. Looked up from germline, CDR1 is MNHEY and CDR2 is SVGAGI. V dropped 5 bases and J dropped 4 bases, with 11 bases sitting between them. The CDR3 runs 13 residues. The CDR3: CASSQGPSYGYTF. The CDR3 nucleotides are TGTGCCAGCAGTCAAGGACCGTCCTATGGCTACACCTTC.

The V and J genes are TRBV6-5 and TRBJ2-7; possible D gene TRBD2, 6 bases. The CDR3 length is 14 residues. V lost 7 bases and J 0 bases, leaving 13 bases between the germline ends. Germline CDR1 MNHEY, CDR2 SVGAGI. The CDR3 nucleotides are TGTGCCAGCACCCCGACTAGACCCTCCTACGAGCAGTACTTC. Its translation is CASTPTRPSYEQYF.

The gene calls are TRBV4-1 and TRBJ2-5; maybe TRBD2 (5 bases). The CDR3 is 15 residues long. Germline CDR1 MGHRA, CDR2 YSYEKL. V lost 4 bases and J lost 1, with 13 bases in between. The CDR3 sequence: CASSLRVPPQETQYF. The CDR3 region has the DNA TGCGCCAGCAGCCTGAGGGTTCCCCCCCAAGAGACCCAGTACTTC.